What follows are 29 T cell receptor beta chains derived from one specimen sequenced in a study of OX40 agonist ivuxolimab in advanced cancers. TCRdb keeps only in-frame clones here, not all; method: immunoSEQ multiplex PCR. Here the sample spans approximately 40,000 clones, around 90% being singletons. Sequences were derived from CD4+ or CD8+ T cells sorted from blood, sampled in a trial of the OX40 agonist ivuxolimab. Receptor source: an adult with an advanced solid tumor such as melanoma, head and neck, liver or kidney cancer.

This rearrangement joins TRBV5-6 to TRBJ2-7; D possibly corresponds to TRBD2 (7 bases). CDR1 is SGHDT and CDR2 is YYEEEE in the germline V gene. Trimming shortened V by 0 bases and J by 1 base, and 17 bases separated the two germline ends. The CDR3 consists of 17 residues. CDR3 amino acids: CASSLVPWGGQSYEQYF. CDR3 DNA sequence: TGTGCCAGCAGCTTGGTCCCGTGGGGGGGGCAATCCTACGAGCAGTACTTC.

This chain connects TRBV6-5 to TRBJ2-1, with 11 bases identical to TRBD2. The CDR3 runs 15 residues. J was trimmed by 5 bases and V by 4 bases; bases with no gene match: 4. The germline V gene encodes CDR1 MNHEY and CDR2 SVGAGI. Here the CDR3 reads CASSSLAGAHNEQFF. CDR3 nucleotides: TGTGCCAGCAGTTCACTAGCGGGAGCCCACAATGAGCAGTTCTTC.

The chain has TRBV5-6 and TRBJ2-7, with D perhaps matching TRBD2 (6 bases). CDR3 length: 16 amino acids. Per germline, CDR1 SGHDT and CDR2 YYEEEE. The V and J ends lost 3 bases and 0 bases respectively, with 16 bases between them. CDR3 in DNA: TGTGCCAGCAGCTCTCCCGCAGGGACTGACTCCTACGAGCAGTACTTC. It encodes CASSSPAGTDSYEQYF. Using reference TRBV5-6 and TRBJ2-7 for the parts outside the CDR3, the full variable domain is DAGVTQSPTHLIKTRGQQVTLRCSPKSGHDTVSWYQQALGQGPQFIFQYYEEEERQRGNFPDRFSGHQFPNYSSELNVNALLLGDSALYLCASSSPAGTDSYEQYFGPGTRLTVT.

This clone occurred a few times. The chain links TRBV7-9 to TRBJ2-7; 9 bases fit TRBD1. Trimming removed 3 bases from V and 6 bases from J; junction bases left unmatched: 6. There are 14 residues in the CDR3. Looked up from germline, CDR1 is SEHNR and CDR2 is FQNEAQ (reference sequence). The CDR3 DNA reads TGTGCCAGCAGCTTGGGACAGGGAATGGGCGAGCAGTACTTC. This codes for CASSLGQGMGEQYF.

This chain connects TRBV13 to TRBJ2-5, with 9 bases fitting TRBD2. V lost 2 bases to trimming and J lost 4 bases; unmatched junction nucleotides: 2. This CDR3 is built from 14 residues. Germline CDR1 PRHDT, CDR2 FYEKMQ (reference sequence). CDR3 sequence (DNA): TGTGCCAGCAGCTTACGCGGGAGGGGAGAGACCCAGTACTTC. Encoded protein: CASSLRGRGETQYF.

The J gene is TRBJ2-7, the V gene TRBV27; D is possibly TRBD2 (6 bases). Trimming took 5 bases from V and 7 from J, leaving 15 bases between them. Looked up from germline, CDR1 is MNHEY and CDR2 is SMNVEV (reference sequence). The CDR3 loop spans 13 amino acids. CDR3 coding DNA: TGTGCCAGCAGTCTGGGACTGTCTTTGGAGCAGTACTTC. Protein sequence: CASSLGLSLEQYF.

J is TRBJ2-3 and V is TRBV13; 11 bases agree with TRBD1. Germline assignment: CDR1 PRHDT and CDR2 FYEKMQ (reference sequence). V lost 5 bases and J lost 7; bases outside the gene matches: 11. CDR3 length: 16 residues. The CDR3 loop reads CASSPRTGGLWNTQYF. The CDR3, as DNA: TGTGCCAGCAGCCCCCGGACAGGGGGCCTGTGGAATACGCAGTATTTT. The whole variable domain, remainder taken from reference TRBV13 and TRBJ2-3, is AAGVIQSPRHLIKEKRETATLKCYPIPRHDTVYWYQQGPGQDPQFLISFYEKMQSDKGSIPDRFSAQQFSDYHSELNMSSLELGDSALYFCASSPRTGGLWNTQYFGPGTRLTVL.

The chain combines TRBV6-4 with TRBJ1-1; tentative D call: TRBD1 (5 bases). Per germline, CDR1 MRHNA and CDR2 SNTAGT. CDR3 length equals 11 residues. V was cut by 5 bases and J by 4 bases, with 5 bases left in between. CDR3 sequence: CASSRGTEAFF. The DNA for the CDR3 is TGTGCCAGCAGTAGGGGCACTGAAGCTTTCTTT.

A note on this clone: This specimen includes other DNA sequences encoding the same CDR3. The chain joins TRBV6-1 to TRBJ2-1; TRBD1 might be the D (6 bases). The germline gives CDR1 MNHNS, CDR2 SASEGT. Trimming removed 4 bases at V and 7 bases at J, with 14 bases between. The CDR3 covers 14 residues. CDR3 sequence reads: CASSAGTSRNEQFF. Here the CDR3 DNA reads TGTGCCAGCAGTGCGGGGACATCCCGGAATGAGCAGTTCTTC.

V and J are TRBV7-9 and TRBJ2-1, with 9 bases lining up with TRBD1. The J segment lost 4 bases and the V segment lost 4 bases, leaving 14 bases of the junction unmatched. Germline lookup yields CDR1 SEHNR and CDR2 FQNEAQ (reference sequence). CDR3 length equals 18 residues. In DNA, the CDR3 is TGTGCCAGCAGCTCAGATCGGGTCCGGACAGGGGTTTACAATGAGCAGTTCTTC. This encodes CASSSDRVRTGVYNEQFF.

This rearrangement joins TRBV21-1 to TRBJ2-5. TRBV21-1 represents a pseudogene. This CDR3 spans 14 amino acids. The CDR3 nucleotides are TGTGCCAGCAGCAAAAACGGGACCCTGTGGACCCAGTACTTC. Translating gives CASSKNGTLWTQYF.

The J gene is TRBJ2-7, the V gene TRBV6-6, with TRBD2 identical over 9 bases. The CDR3 length is 12 residues. CDR1 and CDR2 from the germline V gene are MNHNY and SVGAGI (reference sequence). V gave up 9 bases and J gave up 3 bases; unmatched junction bases: 3. CDR3 protein: CASLAGNYEQYF. The CDR3, as DNA: TGTGCCAGTCTAGCGGGGAACTACGAGCAGTACTTC.

The V call is TRBV27, the J call TRBJ1-2, with D tentatively TRBD1 (6 bases). The CDR3 has 14 amino acids. Germline CDR1 and CDR2: MNHEY and SMNVEV (reference sequence). The V end was cut by 7 bases, the J end by 0 bases, with 12 bases between. CDR3 in amino acids: CASNDRSANYGYTF. In nucleotides, the CDR3 is TGTGCCAGCAACGACAGGTCTGCTAACTATGGCTACACCTTC.

V is TRBV5-1 and J is TRBJ2-1; TRBD2 agrees at 9 bases. J was trimmed by 2 bases and V by 1 base; bases with no gene match: 4. Germline CDR1 SGHRS, CDR2 YFSETQ. The CDR3 runs 16 residues. The CDR3 protein is CASSLTLAGPYNEQFF. DNA for the CDR3: TGCGCCAGCAGCTTGACCCTAGCGGGACCCTACAATGAGCAGTTCTTC. Based on the CDR3 plus reference TRBV5-1 and TRBJ2-1, the full variable domain is KAGVTQTPRYLIKTRGQQVTLSCSPISGHRSVSWYQQTPGQGLQFLFEYFSETQRNKGNFPGRFSGRQFSNSRSEMNVSTLELGDSALYLCASSLTLAGPYNEQFFGPGTRLTVL.

The chain carries TRBV9 and TRBJ2-1; maybe TRBD1 (5 bases). The CDR3 runs to 13 residues. V lost 4 bases to trimming and J lost 4 bases, with 9 bases between them. Germline V CDR1 and CDR2: SGDLS, YYNGEE. CDR3 loop: CASSPTAYNEQFF. In DNA, the CDR3 is TGTGCCAGCAGCCCGACAGCGTACAATGAGCAGTTCTTC.

The gene calls are TRBV19 and TRBJ2-1; no definite D call. Germline V gene sequence: CDR1 LNHDA, CDR2 SQIVND (reference sequence). V was trimmed by 2 bases and J by 5 bases, leaving 7 bases between them. This CDR3 has 13 amino acids. The CDR3 DNA is TGTGCCAGTAGTATAAGCGCAGACAATGAGCAGTTCTTC. Translated, it gives CASSISADNEQFF.

The chain carries TRBV10-3 and TRBJ2-3; tentative D call: TRBD2 (5 bases). The ends were cut back, 2 bases at V and 1 base at J, with 10 bases in the middle. This CDR3 has 15 amino acids. CDR1 and CDR2 from the germline V gene are ENHRY and SYGVKD. The CDR3 sequence: CAISEEGGRTDTQYF. DNA of the CDR3: TGTGCCATCAGTGAGGAGGGCGGACGCACAGATACGCAGTATTTT.

CDR3 coding DNA: TGTGCCAGCAGCCCGACTAGCGGGAGCTGGTGGGAGCAGTACTTC. It translates to CASSPTSGSWWEQYF. The rearrangement links TRBV27 to TRBJ2-7; 12 positions match TRBD2. J lost 7 bases, V lost 6 bases, and 10 bases had no gene match. The CDR3 has 15 residues. The V gene's germline CDR1 is MNHEY and CDR2 SMNVEV (reference sequence).

The gene calls are TRBV10-3 and TRBJ2-7; a possible D gene is TRBD2 (6 bases). The CDR3 loop spans 13 amino acids. The V end lost 11 bases, the J end lost 5 bases, and 19 bases lay between the germline ends. The germline V gene has CDR1 ENHRY and CDR2 SYGVKD. Written as DNA, the CDR3 is TGTGCCGTAAGAACAGCGGGCTCTGACGAGCAGTACTTC. It encodes CAVRTAGSDEQYF.

The J gene is TRBJ2-3, the V gene TRBV11-2; D may be TRBD2 (5 bases). The V end was cut by 7 bases, the J end by 1 base, with 12 bases between. CDR1 SGHAT and CDR2 FQNNGV come from the germline V gene. The length of the CDR3 is 14 residues. The CDR3 DNA reads as TGTGCCAGCATCCCCTGGCGGGGCACAGATACGCAGTATTTT. This sequence encodes CASIPWRGTDTQYF.

This chain connects TRBV6-1 to TRBJ1-2; D not certain. Germline lookup yields CDR1 MNHNS and CDR2 SASEGT. The CDR3 spans 11 residues. Trimming took off 5 bases at V and 12 bases at J, with 13 bases between the two ends. The CDR3 DNA follows: TGTGCCAGCAGTACCGGCTCCTATCACACCTTC. This sequence encodes CASSTGSYHTF.

This clone was found a few times. The chain recombines TRBV19 with TRBJ2-1; D is undetermined. The CDR3 is made up of 15 amino acids. The V gene's germline CDR1 is LNHDA and CDR2 SQIVND (reference sequence). V lost 2 bases and J 10 bases, leaving 18 bases between the germline ends. The chain's CDR3 is CASSIYNIFSREQFF. The CDR3 nucleotides read TGTGCCAGTAGTATATACAACATCTTCTCGAGGGAGCAGTTCTTC.

CDR3 nucleotide sequence: TGCAGCGTTGAGGAAACAGGGGAGGAAAAACTGTTTTTT. It encodes CSVEETGEEKLFF. This chain uses TRBV29-1 with TRBJ1-4; 7 bases line up with TRBD1. Trimming took 3 bases from V and 8 from J; bases not matched to a gene: 6. This CDR3 has 13 amino acids. CDR1 and CDR2 from the germline V gene are SQVTM and ANQGSEA.

This clone was detected only a few times. The genes are TRBV5-8 and TRBJ1-1, with D unresolved. CDR1 and CDR2 from the germline V gene are SGHTS and YDEGEE. This CDR3 is built from 13 residues. The V gene lost 2 bases and the J gene lost 0 bases, with 5 bases spanning the gap. The CDR3 reads CASSFTVNTEAFF. In DNA, the CDR3 is TGTGCCAGCAGCTTCACAGTGAACACTGAAGCTTTCTTT.

This sequence joins TRBV28 and TRBJ1-5; D remains ambiguous. The CDR3 spans 12 residues. Germline lookup yields CDR1 MDHEN and CDR2 SYDVKM. Trimming pared 7 bases from V and 4 bases from J, leaving 8 bases between. CDR3 amino acids: CASTDKNQPQHF. The DNA of the CDR3 is TGTGCCAGCACCGACAAGAATCAGCCCCAGCATTTT.

V and J are TRBV19 and TRBJ2-7; no clear D. The CDR3 has 15 residues. Trimming took 5 bases from V and 3 from J, leaving 17 bases between them. Germline CDR1 reads LNHDA; CDR2 reads SQIVND (reference sequence). The CDR3 region is CASSLVKGSLYEQYF. The CDR3, as DNA: TGTGCCAGTAGTCTAGTGAAGGGCAGCCTCTACGAGCAGTACTTC.

J is TRBJ2-1 and V is TRBV6-5; 9 bases are a match to TRBD1. The CDR3 length is 16 residues. Germline CDR1 reads MNHEY; CDR2 reads SVGAGI. V lost 0 bases to trimming and J lost 9 bases; unmatched junction nucleotides: 9. CDR3 bases: TGTGCCAGCAGTTACTCGAGTGGACAGGGGAAGGGTGAGCAGTTCTTC. As protein: CASSYSSGQGKGEQFF.

This clone was picked up a small number of times. This chain uses TRBV27 with TRBJ2-7; 7 bases fit TRBD1. J lost 3 bases, V lost 3 bases, and 2 bases had no gene match. Germline V gene lookup returns CDR1 MNHEY and CDR2 SMNVEV (reference sequence). The CDR3 spans 13 residues. The CDR3 loop is CASSFGQDYEQYF. The CDR3 DNA follows: TGTGCCAGCAGTTTCGGACAGGACTACGAGCAGTACTTC.

A note on this clone: This CDR3 is also generated by other DNA sequences in the sample. This chain links TRBV7-3 with TRBJ2-2, with D unresolved. This CDR3 is 13 amino acids long. V dropped 5 bases and J dropped 4 bases, with 8 bases sitting between them. Germline assignment: CDR1 SGHTA and CDR2 FQGTGA. CDR3: CASSPTGTGELFF. CDR3 bases: TGTGCCAGCAGCCCTACGGGCACCGGGGAGCTGTTTTTT.